One and the same sample provided the 30 T cell receptor beta chains below, sequenced in a study of blood T cell repertoires in COVID-19. Measured with immunoSEQ multiplex PCR; TCRdb has only the in-frame clones, and not every one. The sample contains almost 350,000 clones, over 85% of which appear only once. What was sequenced was peripheral blood. The receptors here all came from an older woman with COVID-19, enrolled during active disease.

This clone showed up just once. The genes are TRBV9 and TRBJ2-2, with D tentatively TRBD2 (5 bases). The CDR3 has 17 residues. Germline V gives CDR1 SGDLS, CDR2 YYNGEE. With 5 bases removed from V and 5 bases from J, the gap between germline ends came to 22 bases. The CDR3 DNA follows: TGTGCCAGCAGTACATTTGACTACCTCTTCGGAACCGGGGAGCTGTTTTTT. This gives the protein CASSTFDYLFGTGELFF.

J is TRBJ2-3 and V is TRBV28; D possibly corresponds to TRBD1 (8 bases). The CDR3 totals 14 residues. Germline V gene data show CDR1 as MDHEN and CDR2 as SYDVKM. V dropped 5 bases and J dropped 6 bases, with 15 bases sitting between them. CDR3 nucleotide sequence: TGTGCCAGCAGTCTACAACAGGGGGGGGATACGCAGTATTTT. It translates to CASSLQQGGDTQYF.

The chain links TRBV30 to TRBJ1-5; the D is unclear. The CDR3 length is 13 residues. V lost 0 bases to trimming and J lost 9 bases, with 12 bases between them. Germline lookup yields CDR1 GTSNPN and CDR2 SVGIG (reference sequence). In DNA, the CDR3 is TGTGCCTGGAGTGTAGGTCCTCGGGGGCCCCAGCATTTT. It translates to CAWSVGPRGPQHF. The variable domain in full, with the rest retrieved from reference TRBV30 and TRBJ1-5, is SQTIHQWPATLVQPVGSPLSLECTVEGTSNPNLYWYRQAAGRGLQLLFYSVGIGQISSEVPQNLSASRPQDRQFILSSKKLLLSDSGFYLCAWSVGPRGPQHFGDGTRLSIL.

The chain employs TRBV12-5 and TRBJ1-3, with a weak D call TRBD1 (5 bases). The CDR3 length is 17 residues. Trimming cost V 5 bases and J 3 bases, with 20 bases left between them. The germline CDR1 and CDR2 sequences are LGHNT and FRNRAP. The DNA for the CDR3 is TGTGCTAGTGGTCCCCAGGTGGTAGGGGTTCTTGGAAACACCATATATTTT. Amino acids: CASGPQVVGVLGNTIYF.

This clone was picked up one time. The gene calls are TRBV19 and TRBJ1-5; 7 nucleotides match TRBD1. After removal of 6 bases from V and 1 base from J, the junction contained 6 bases not matched to a gene. The CDR3 spans 15 residues. Germline CDR1 reads LNHDA; CDR2 reads SQIVND (reference sequence). The CDR3: CASSTGEWSNQPQHF. For the CDR3, the DNA is TGTGCCAGTAGCACAGGGGAATGGAGCAATCAGCCCCAGCATTTT.

V gene TRBV6-2 or TRBV6-3 combines with J gene TRBJ1-2; D gene ambiguous. Trimming took 0 bases from V and 7 from J, leaving 12 bases between them. Germline values: CDR1 MNHEY, CDR2 SVGEGT. The CDR3 length is 14 residues. CDR3 sequence (DNA): TGTGCCAGCAGTTACTCGGGTCAGGCAAGTGGCTACACCTTC. Its translation: CASSYSGQASGYTF.

About this clone: This sample includes further DNA sequences coding for the same CDR3. This chain joins TRBV18 and TRBJ1-3; possibly TRBD1 for D (5 bases). The CDR3 extends over 14 amino acids. Germline V gene sequence: CDR1 KGHSH, CDR2 LQKENI. V lost 0 bases and J 2 bases, leaving 5 bases between the germline ends. CDR3 DNA: TGTGCCAGCTCACCACCAGGGGCTGGAAACACCATATATTTT. Its protein product is CASSPPGAGNTIYF.

In DNA, the CDR3 is TGCAGCGTTGGTGGGGGGGGCGCAGCCTATGGCTACACCTTC. It specifies CSVGGGGAAYGYTF. V and J are TRBV29-1 and TRBJ1-2; possibly TRBD1 for D (6 bases). Deletions cut 4 bases from V and 4 bases from J, with 16 bases between. CDR3 length: 14 residues. CDR1 is SQVTM, CDR2 ANQGSEA, per germline.

V gene TRBV27 combines with J gene TRBJ2-1, with D perhaps matching TRBD2 (6 bases). Germline CDR1 is MNHEY and CDR2 is SMNVEV (reference sequence). V was pared by 3 bases and J by 0 bases, with 9 bases between. The CDR3 extends over 15 amino acids. For the CDR3, the DNA is TGTGCCAGCAGTTTCGCGGGGAGCTCCTACAATGAGCAGTTCTTC. Protein sequence: CASSFAGSSYNEQFF.

CDR3 loop: CASSLVQVFQETQYF. The CDR3 DNA sequence: TGTGCCAGCAGCTTGGTACAGGTCTTCCAAGAGACCCAGTACTTC. The rearrangement links TRBV5-6 to TRBJ2-5, with a tentative D call TRBD1 (5 bases). The V end lost 0 bases, the J end lost 1 base, and 10 bases lay between the germline ends. The length of the CDR3 is 15 residues. In germline, CDR1 is SGHDT, CDR2 YYEEEE.

The chain carries TRBV9 and TRBJ1-6; the D gene is possibly TRBD1 (6 bases). The CDR3 spans 16 residues. Trimming removed 3 bases from V and 8 bases from J, with 18 bases in between. CDR1 is SGDLS and CDR2 is YYNGEE in the germline V gene. CDR3 DNA sequence: TGTGCCAGCAGCGAGACCGCCCGCAGGGGAGATTCACCCCTCCACTTT. It translates to CASSETARRGDSPLHF. Drawing the rest from reference TRBV9 and TRBJ1-6, the complete variable domain is DSGVTQTPKHLITATGQRVTLRCSPRSGDLSVYWYQQSLDQGLQFLIQYYNGEERAKGNILERFSAQQFPDLHSELNLSSLELGDSALYFCASSETARRGDSPLHFGNGTRLTVT.

The chain recombines TRBV9 with TRBJ1-3; no firm D call. V gave up 3 bases and J gave up 4 bases, with 11 bases separating them. The CDR3 is made up of 14 amino acids. Germline V gene data show CDR1 as SGDLS and CDR2 as YYNGEE. The CDR3 DNA reads as TGTGCCAGCAGCGCGAACAACGTAGGAAACACCATATATTTT. Amino acids: CASSANNVGNTIYF.

V is TRBV2 and J is TRBJ1-2; TRBD1 aligns across 7 bases. Germline V gene data show CDR1 as SNHLY and CDR2 as FYNNEI. V was clipped by 6 bases and J by 4 bases; unmatched bases: 8. This CDR3 has 14 residues. The CDR3 DNA follows: TGTGCCAGCAGGAGGACACAGGGGTTCTATGGCTACACCTTC. Protein: CASRRTQGFYGYTF.

The chain employs TRBV6-5 and TRBJ1-4; 9 bases agree with TRBD1. V was clipped by 7 bases and J by 5 bases; unmatched bases: 5. The CDR3 is 14 amino acids. CDR1 MNHEY and CDR2 SVGAGI come from the germline V gene. In DNA, the CDR3 is TGTGCCAGCACTACCGGGACAGGGAATGAAAAACTGTTTTTT. Translated, it gives CASTTGTGNEKLFF.

The V call is TRBV7-9, the J call TRBJ1-2; 7 bases fit TRBD1. The CDR3 covers 13 residues. Germline V gene data show CDR1 as SEHNR and CDR2 as FQNEAQ (reference sequence). The V and J ends lost 5 bases and 8 bases, in that order; junction bases with no gene match: 8. The CDR3 DNA reads TGTGCCAGCAGCACCCCGACAGGGAAGGGCTACACCTTC. Amino acid sequence: CASSTPTGKGYTF.

The chain is built from TRBV5-6 and TRBJ2-1; no definite D call. The germline V gene encodes CDR1 SGHDT and CDR2 YYEEEE. The CDR3 is 18 residues long. V was trimmed by 0 bases and J by 0 bases, leaving 16 bases between them. The CDR3 is CASSLGYGAASSYNEQFF. CDR3 sequence (DNA): TGTGCCAGCAGCTTGGGGTACGGAGCTGCCAGCTCCTACAATGAGCAGTTCTTC.

The genes are TRBV3-1 (or the pseudogene TRBV3-2) and TRBJ2-7; a weak D match, TRBD1 (5 bases). The CDR3 length is 15 residues. V was shortened by 3 bases and J by 1 base, with 13 bases between the two germline ends. CDR1 and CDR2 (germline): LGHDT, YNNKEL (reference sequence). The CDR3 is CASSQPRVSSYEQYF. Here the CDR3 DNA reads TGTGCCAGCAGCCAGCCCAGGGTTTCGTCCTACGAGCAGTACTTC.

The chain carries TRBV27 and TRBJ1-1; 10 bases line up with TRBD1. Germline V lookup: CDR1 MNHEY, CDR2 SMNVEV (reference sequence). This CDR3 has 19 amino acids. The J segment lost 0 bases and the V segment lost 1 base, leaving 11 bases of the junction unmatched. The CDR3 loop reads CASSLWDRGGVLMNTEAFF. Written as DNA, the CDR3 is TGTGCCAGCAGTTTATGGGACAGGGGTGGGGTTTTAATGAACACTGAAGCTTTCTTT.

V usage is TRBV3-1 (or the pseudogene TRBV3-2) and J usage is TRBJ1-5; D is unclear. V shed 2 bases and J shed 6 bases, with 26 bases lying between them. CDR1 is LGHDT and CDR2 is YNNKEL in the germline V gene (reference sequence). The CDR3 extends over 19 amino acids. CDR3 sequence (DNA): TGTGCCAGCAGCCAATATCCCGTGACATTGGGCGGCGCGGGTCAGCCCCAGCATTTT. This translates into CASSQYPVTLGGAGQPQHF.

The count of this clone is one. The CDR3 sequence: CATSSRGMSTDTQYF. In DNA form, the CDR3 reads TGTGCCACCAGCTCGCGGGGGATGAGCACAGATACGCAGTATTTT. The V and J genes are TRBV24-1 and TRBJ2-3, with 7 bases aligning to TRBD2. The V and J ends lost 7 bases and 0 bases, in that order; junction bases with no gene match: 6. Germline assignment: CDR1 KGHDR and CDR2 SFDVKD. The CDR3 spans 15 residues.

This clone was seen a single time. The chain carries TRBV19 and TRBJ1-3, with 9 bases identical to TRBD1. Trimming removed 9 bases from V and 8 bases from J; junction bases left unmatched: 5. The CDR3 length is 12 residues. CDR1 and CDR2 (germline): LNHDA, SQIVND (reference sequence). The CDR3 region is CASGDRADTIYF. The CDR3 DNA reads TGTGCCAGCGGGGACAGGGCGGACACCATATATTTT.

The chain recombines TRBV5-1 with TRBJ2-7, with 7 bases identical to TRBD1. Germline CDR1 and CDR2: SGHRS and YFSETQ. J was trimmed by 2 bases and V by 2 bases; bases with no gene match: 4. The CDR3 loop spans 14 amino acids. This CDR3 is CASSFPGTAYEQYF. CDR3 coding DNA: TGCGCCAGCAGCTTCCCCGGGACAGCCTACGAGCAGTACTTC.

The rearrangement uses TRBV6-5 and TRBJ1-2; D call uncertain. Trimming stripped 5 bases from V and 2 bases from J, with 9 bases between. Germline-derived CDR1 and CDR2 are MNHEY and SVGAGI. CDR3 length equals 13 residues. The DNA for the CDR3 is TGTGCCAGCAGTATACAGCTGAACTATGGCTACACCTTC. It codes for CASSIQLNYGYTF.

This sequence joins TRBV18 and TRBJ2-3; possibly TRBD2 for D (6 bases). The CDR3 extends over 14 amino acids. Germline assignment: CDR1 KGHSH and CDR2 LQKENI. V lost 4 bases and J lost 1, with 9 bases in between. In DNA, the CDR3 is TGTGCCAGCTCACTGAGACTAGGCACAGATACGCAGTATTTT. It specifies CASSLRLGTDTQYF.

The chain employs TRBV7-3 and TRBJ2-5; weak D call: TRBD1 (5 bases). Germline CDR1 SGHTA, CDR2 FQGTGA. The CDR3 sequence is 15 residues long. Between the trimmed V and J ends, which lost 1 base and 4 bases, there was a span of 13 bases. CDR3 sequence (DNA): TGTGCCAGCAGCTTAATATCTGGGGCGAGAGAGACCCAGTACTTC. It translates to CASSLISGARETQYF.

The chain recombines TRBV3-1 (or the pseudogene TRBV3-2) with TRBJ1-1, with D uncertain. V gave up 5 bases and J gave up 4 bases, with 17 bases separating them. Germline-derived CDR1 and CDR2 are LGHDT and YNNKEL (reference sequence). This CDR3 comprises 15 residues. CDR3 DNA: TGTGCCAGCAGCGTTCCCCCGGGGTTGGGCACTGAAGCTTTCTTT. Translating gives CASSVPPGLGTEAFF.

J is TRBJ1-2 and V is TRBV24-1; D may be TRBD1 (5 bases). The germline gives CDR1 KGHDR, CDR2 SFDVKD. Deletions cut 3 bases from V and 2 bases from J, with 9 bases between. This CDR3 comprises 14 residues. The CDR3 loop is CATSDNRGNYGYTF. The CDR3 nucleotides read TGTGCCACCAGTGATAATCGGGGGAACTATGGCTACACCTTC.

This chain links TRBV7-9 with TRBJ1-3; D gene uncertain. This CDR3 has 15 amino acids. V lost 0 bases, J lost 2 bases, and 8 bases lay in between. CDR1 is SEHNR, CDR2 FQNEAQ, per germline (reference sequence). The chain's CDR3 is CASSLAESAGNTIYF. CDR3 coding DNA: TGTGCCAGCAGCTTAGCAGAGTCTGCTGGAAACACCATATATTTT.

The rearrangement joins TRBV29-1 to TRBJ1-2; perhaps TRBD1 as D (5 bases). V gave up 3 bases and J gave up 4 bases, with 6 bases separating them. Germline loops: CDR1 SQVTM, CDR2 ANQGSEA. This CDR3 is built from 11 residues. This chain's CDR3 is CSVEGRYGYTF. Here the CDR3 DNA reads TGCAGCGTTGAGGGGCGCTATGGCTACACCTTC.

In DNA form, the CDR3 reads TGTGCCAGCAGCCAACAGGGGGTCTATGGCTACACCTTC. Protein: CASSQQGVYGYTF. V usage is TRBV3-1 (or the pseudogene TRBV3-2) and J usage is TRBJ1-2; TRBD1 aligns across 7 bases. Looked up from germline, CDR1 is LGHDT and CDR2 is YNNKEL (reference sequence). The CDR3 runs 13 residues. With V trimmed by 2 bases and J by 4 bases, 1 base remained unmatched.